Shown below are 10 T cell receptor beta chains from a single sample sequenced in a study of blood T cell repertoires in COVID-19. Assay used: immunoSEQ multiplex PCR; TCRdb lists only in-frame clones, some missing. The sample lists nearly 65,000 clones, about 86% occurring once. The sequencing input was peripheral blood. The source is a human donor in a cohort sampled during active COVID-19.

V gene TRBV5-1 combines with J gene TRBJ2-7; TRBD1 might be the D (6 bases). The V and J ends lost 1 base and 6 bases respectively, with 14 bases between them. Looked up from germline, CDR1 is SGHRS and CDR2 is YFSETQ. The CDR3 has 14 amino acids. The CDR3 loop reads CASSLPGTPSEQYF. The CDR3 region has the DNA TGCGCCAGCAGCTTGCCCGGGACACCCTCCGAGCAGTACTTC.

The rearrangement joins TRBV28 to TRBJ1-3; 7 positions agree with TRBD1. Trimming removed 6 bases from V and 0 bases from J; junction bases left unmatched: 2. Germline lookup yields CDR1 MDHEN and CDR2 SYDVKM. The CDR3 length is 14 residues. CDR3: CASRGTASGNTIYF. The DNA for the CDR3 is TGTGCCAGCAGGGGGACAGCCTCTGGAAACACCATATATTTT.

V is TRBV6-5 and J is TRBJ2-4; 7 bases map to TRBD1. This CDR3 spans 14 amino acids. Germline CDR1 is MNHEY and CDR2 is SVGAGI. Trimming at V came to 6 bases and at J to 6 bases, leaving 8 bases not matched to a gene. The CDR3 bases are TGTGCCAGCAGGCAGGACAGGACAGTAAACATTCAGTACTTC. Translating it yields CASRQDRTVNIQYF.

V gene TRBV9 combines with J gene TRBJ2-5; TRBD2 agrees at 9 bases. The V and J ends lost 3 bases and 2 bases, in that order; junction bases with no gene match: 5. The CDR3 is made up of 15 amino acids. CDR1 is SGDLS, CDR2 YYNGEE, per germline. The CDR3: CASSDTGLAQETQYF. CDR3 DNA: TGTGCCAGCAGCGATACTGGACTAGCGCAAGAGACCCAGTACTTC.

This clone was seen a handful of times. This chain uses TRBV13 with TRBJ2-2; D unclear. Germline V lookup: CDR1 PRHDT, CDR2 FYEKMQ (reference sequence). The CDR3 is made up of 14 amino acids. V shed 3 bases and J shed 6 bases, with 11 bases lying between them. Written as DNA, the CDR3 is TGTGCCAGCAGCTTCGGAGCCAACGCCGGGGAGCTGTTTTTT. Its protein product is CASSFGANAGELFF.

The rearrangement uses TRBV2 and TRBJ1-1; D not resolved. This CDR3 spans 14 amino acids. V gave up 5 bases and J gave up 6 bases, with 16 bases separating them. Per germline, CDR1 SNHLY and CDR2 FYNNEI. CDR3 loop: CASSPPAGSAEAFF. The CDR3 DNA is TGTGCCAGCAGTCCTCCGGCGGGGAGCGCTGAAGCTTTCTTT.

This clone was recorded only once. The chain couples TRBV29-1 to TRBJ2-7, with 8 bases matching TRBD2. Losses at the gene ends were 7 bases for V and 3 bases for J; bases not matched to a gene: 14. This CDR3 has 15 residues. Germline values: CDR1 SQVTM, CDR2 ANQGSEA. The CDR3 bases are TGCAGCGCCGCCCCAACTAGCGGCACTCTCTACGAGCAGTACTTC. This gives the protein CSAAPTSGTLYEQYF.

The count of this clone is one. The CDR3 nucleotides are TGTGCCAGCAGCCAGACAGGGGGCGCCGAGACCCAGTACTTC. It encodes CASSQTGGAETQYF. This chain connects TRBV6-2 or TRBV6-3 to TRBJ2-5; 10 positions match TRBD1. Germline CDR1 reads MNHEY; CDR2 reads SVGEGT. Trimming removed 6 bases from V and 5 bases from J; junction bases left unmatched: 6. This CDR3 spans 14 amino acids.

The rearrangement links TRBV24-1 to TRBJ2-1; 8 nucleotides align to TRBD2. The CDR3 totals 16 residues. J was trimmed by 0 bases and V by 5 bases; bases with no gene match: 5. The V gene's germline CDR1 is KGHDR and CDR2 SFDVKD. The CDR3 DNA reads TGTGCCACCAGTGTGTCTAGCGGGTTCTCCTACAATGAGCAGTTCTTC. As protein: CATSVSSGFSYNEQFF.

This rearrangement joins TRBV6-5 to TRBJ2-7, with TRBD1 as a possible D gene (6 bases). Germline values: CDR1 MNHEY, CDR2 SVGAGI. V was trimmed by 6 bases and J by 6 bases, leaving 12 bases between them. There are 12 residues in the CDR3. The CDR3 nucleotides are TGTGCCAGCAGGGACAGTTTTTCCGAGCAGTACTTC. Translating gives CASRDSFSEQYF.